Described below is a single T cell receptor (beta chain) sequence and its context. How the authors handled the data: Counts of nucleated cells, estimated from reference gene primer amplification, were obtained. This table comes from immunoSEQ multiplex PCR, and its TCRdb copy is limited to in-frame clones, with some not included. The D gene and trimming were derived from the DNA, and the V and J assignments and clone size from that table. The sample consists of approximately 86,000 clones, nearly 90% of them appearing once. This sample is drawn from a study of blood T cell repertoires in COVID-19. Turning to the study itself: The United States, Italy and Spain were the sources of the acute and convalescent COVID-19 samples. PBMCs, B-cell-depleted T cells, or T cells were the source of the cDNA or gDNA that made up the material.

The V end lost 3 bases, the J end lost 3 bases, and 6 bases lay between the germline ends. Germline assignment: CDR1 SGHVS and CDR2 FQNEAQ. The CDR3 sequence is 12 residues long. The clonotype was recovered from a man aged 50 or older with acute or convalescent COVID-19. The source material was peripheral blood. The chain carries TRBV7-8 and TRBJ2-7, with D uncertain. In DNA, the CDR3 is TGTGCCAGCAGCTTCAGTTTCTACGAGCAGTACTTC. Amino acid sequence: CASSFSFYEQYF.